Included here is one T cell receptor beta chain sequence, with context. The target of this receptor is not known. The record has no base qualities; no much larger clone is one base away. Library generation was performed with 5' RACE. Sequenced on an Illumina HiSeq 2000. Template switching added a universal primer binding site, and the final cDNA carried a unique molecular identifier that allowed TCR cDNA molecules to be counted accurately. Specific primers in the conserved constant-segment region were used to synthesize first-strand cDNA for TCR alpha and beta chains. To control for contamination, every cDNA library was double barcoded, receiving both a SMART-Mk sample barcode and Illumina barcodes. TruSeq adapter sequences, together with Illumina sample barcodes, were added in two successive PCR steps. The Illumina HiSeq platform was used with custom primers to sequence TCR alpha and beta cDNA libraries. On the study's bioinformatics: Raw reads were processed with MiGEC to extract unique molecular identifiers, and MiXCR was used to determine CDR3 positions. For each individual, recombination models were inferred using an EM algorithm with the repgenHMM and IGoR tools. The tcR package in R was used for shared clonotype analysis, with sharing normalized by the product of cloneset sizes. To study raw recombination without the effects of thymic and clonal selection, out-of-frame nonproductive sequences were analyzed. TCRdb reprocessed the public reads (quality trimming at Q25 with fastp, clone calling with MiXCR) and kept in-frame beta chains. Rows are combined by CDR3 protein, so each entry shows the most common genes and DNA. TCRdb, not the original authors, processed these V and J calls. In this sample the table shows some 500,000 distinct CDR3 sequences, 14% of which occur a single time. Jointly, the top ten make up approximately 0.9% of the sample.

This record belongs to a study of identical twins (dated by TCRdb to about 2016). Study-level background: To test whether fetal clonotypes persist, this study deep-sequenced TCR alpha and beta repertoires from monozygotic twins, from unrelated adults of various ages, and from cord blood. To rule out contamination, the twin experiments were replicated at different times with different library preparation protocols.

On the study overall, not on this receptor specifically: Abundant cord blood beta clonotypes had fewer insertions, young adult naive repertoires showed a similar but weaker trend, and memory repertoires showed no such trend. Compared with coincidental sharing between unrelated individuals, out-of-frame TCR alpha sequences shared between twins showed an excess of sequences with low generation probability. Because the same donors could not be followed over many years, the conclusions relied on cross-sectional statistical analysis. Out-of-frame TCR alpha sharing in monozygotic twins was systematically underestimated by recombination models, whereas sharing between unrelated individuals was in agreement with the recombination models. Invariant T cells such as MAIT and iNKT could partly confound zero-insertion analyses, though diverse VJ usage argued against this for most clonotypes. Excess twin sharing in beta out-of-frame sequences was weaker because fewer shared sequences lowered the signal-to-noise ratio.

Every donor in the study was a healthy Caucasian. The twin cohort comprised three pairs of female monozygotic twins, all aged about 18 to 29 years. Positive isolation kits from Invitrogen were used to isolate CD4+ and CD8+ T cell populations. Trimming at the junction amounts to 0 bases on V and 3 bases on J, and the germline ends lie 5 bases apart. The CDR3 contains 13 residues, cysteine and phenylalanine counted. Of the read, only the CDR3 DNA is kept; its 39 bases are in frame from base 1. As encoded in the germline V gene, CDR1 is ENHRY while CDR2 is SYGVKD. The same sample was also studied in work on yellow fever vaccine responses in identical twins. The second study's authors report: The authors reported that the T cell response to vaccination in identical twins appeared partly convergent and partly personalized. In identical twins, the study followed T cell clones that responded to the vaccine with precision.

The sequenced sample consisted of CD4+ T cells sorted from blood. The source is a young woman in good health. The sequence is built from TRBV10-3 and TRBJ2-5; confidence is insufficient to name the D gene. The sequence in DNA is TGTGCCATCAGTGAGTCTCCTAAAGAGACCCAGTACTTC. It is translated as CAISESPKETQYF.